This T cell receptor (beta chain) was documented in a study of human T cells and chemical hapten exposure. Turning to the study itself: Patch testing placed 0.01% DPC on the upper back, with readings at 6 days. Patients, a majority of them female, were diagnosed with alopecia areata, totalis or universalis. Overall study results and limits: High-frequency TCRs, those above 1 in 1000, stayed the same after DPC sensitization.

Time point meaning: patch test 1, 2 weeks after DPC sensitization. Treatment given: therapeutic diphenylcyclopropenone sensitization with weekly scalp DPC. As concerns this clonotype: What it binds is unknown.

Within the library, unique molecular identifiers were attached to each individual cDNA molecule. Using its own MiXCR run on the RACE reads, TCRdb lists one record per CDR3 protein. The sample yields tens of thousands of distinct CDR3 sequences, over 9.5% seen once. This material consisted of whole blood, taken in connection with sensitization to the hapten diphenylcyclopropenone (DPC). The sequence came from a man aged 40-50 years with alopecia areata. Some clones in this sample may be carry-over from other donors' samples.

The CDR3 spells CASSYSQAADTQYF. The CDR3 bases are TGTGCCAGCAGTTACTCCCAAGCTGCAGATACGCAGTATTTT. The rearrangement joins TRBV6-5 to TRBJ2-3; no definite D call. CDR3 size: 14 residues. Deletions cut 0 bases from V and 4 bases from J, with 8 bases between. Germline lookup yields CDR1 MNHEY and CDR2 SVGAGI.